This is a list of T cell receptor beta chains from one sample in a study of blood T cell repertoires in COVID-19. This table comes from immunoSEQ multiplex PCR, and its TCRdb copy is limited to in-frame clones, with some not included. The sample has 80,000 to 100,000 clones, about 80% seen once. Sequenced material: peripheral blood. The receptors were sampled from a man between 70 and 80 years old with acute or convalescent COVID-19. Both conserved end residues are part of each CDR3. D genes are given only for firm matches. The size entry is marked missing in some rows and otherwise reads once, few, many or a size class.

abundance,len,v_gene,j_gene,d_gene,CDR3aa,CDR3nt
NA,14,TRBV6-5,TRBJ2-3,TRBD1,CASSSTGIPDTQYF,TGTGCCAGCAGTTCGACAGGGATCCCAGATACGCAGTATTTT
NA,16,TRBV5-1,TRBJ2-3,TRBD2,CASSLASGSSTDTQYF,TGCGCCAGCAGCTTGGCTAGCGGGTCGAGCACAGATACGCAGTATTTT
NA,14,TRBV30,TRBJ2-7,NA,CAWTRTDFTYEQYF,TGTGCCTGGACCCGGACGGACTTTACCTACGAGCAGTACTTC
NA,15,TRBV5-1,TRBJ2-2,TRBD1,CASSRQGWNTGELFF,TGCGCCAGCAGCAGACAGGGGTGGAACACCGGGGAGCTGTTTTTT
NA,14,TRBV15,TRBJ1-1,NA,CATSTRSTNRNAFF,TGTGCCACCAGCACCCGCTCGACAAACCGGAATGCTTTCTTT
NA,14,TRBV7-2,TRBJ2-5,NA,CASSLEITQETQYF,TGTGCCAGCAGCTTAGAGATCACTCAAGAGACCCAGTACTTC
NA,13,TRBV28,TRBJ1-2,NA,CASSFSRNYGYTF,TGTGCCAGCAGTTTCTCGAGGAACTATGGCTACACCTTC
few,15,TRBV7-3,TRBJ1-1,TRBD1,CASSLTGTGDTEAFF,TGTGCCAGCAGCTTAACCGGGACAGGGGACACTGAAGCTTTCTTT
NA,16,TRBV28,TRBJ2-3,TRBD1,CASSYRTGSNTDTQYF,TGTGCCAGCAGTTACAGGACAGGGTCGAACACAGATACGCAGTATTTT
NA,16,TRBV27,TRBJ2-5,TRBD2,CASSFPSGGGQETQYF,TGTGCCAGCAGTTTCCCTAGCGGAGGAGGCCAAGAGACCCAGTACTTC
NA,16,TRBV7-3,TRBJ2-3,NA,CASSPGDSFRTDTQYF,TGTGCCAGCAGCCCCGGGGACTCCTTTCGCACAGATACGCAGTATTTT
few,14,TRBV19,TRBJ2-7,TRBD2,CASRTSGNSYEQYF,TGTGCCAGTAGAACTAGCGGGAACTCCTACGAGCAGTACTTC
once,13,TRBV27,TRBJ1-2,NA,CASSGLPNYGYTF,TGTGCCAGCAGTGGACTCCCTAACTATGGCTACACCTTC
NA,16,TRBV29-1,TRBJ1-4,NA,CSGLGGFSSTNEKLFF,TGCAGCGGGCTTGGGGGGTTCTCTTCAACTAATGAAAAACTGTTTTTT
NA,15,TRBV5-8,TRBJ2-7,TRBD2,CASSSSGTSGYEQYF,TGTGCCAGCAGCTCTTCCGGGACTAGCGGGTACGAGCAGTACTTC
once,17,TRBV19,TRBJ2-5,NA,CASGRPGGRGVKETQYF,TGTGCCAGTGGCCGACCAGGAGGGAGAGGGGTCAAAGAGACCCAGTACTTC
few,14,TRBV5-1,TRBJ2-7,TRBD2,CASSVTSGSYEQYF,TGCGCCAGCAGCGTAACTAGCGGGTCCTACGAGCAGTACTTC
NA,13,TRBV2,TRBJ2-2,TRBD1,CASGQGSTGELFF,TGTGCCAGTGGACAGGGGAGTACCGGGGAGCTGTTTTTT
NA,14,TRBV10-3,TRBJ2-1,NA,CAISESDREAEQFF,TGTGCCATCAGTGAGTCCGACCGGGAAGCTGAGCAGTTCTTC
NA,12,TRBV24-1,TRBJ2-7,TRBD1,CATSDQTGEQYF,TGTGCCACCAGTGATCAGACAGGGGAGCAGTACTTC
few,17,TRBV19,TRBJ1-2,TRBD1,CASRSPGQGFPSYGYTF,TGTGCCAGTAGGTCTCCGGGACAGGGGTTCCCTAGCTATGGCTACACCTTC
NA,16,TRBV9,TRBJ2-3,NA,CASTQGGSPSTDTQYF,TGTGCCAGCACCCAGGGGGGCAGTCCTAGCACAGATACGCAGTATTTT
NA,16,TRBV5-1,TRBJ1-2,NA,CASSLAGEVSGNGYTF,TGCGCCAGCAGCTTGGCCGGGGAGGTAAGCGGGAACGGCTACACCTTC